The present T cell receptor beta chain was sequenced within a study of neoadjuvant anti-PD-1 for oral cavity cancer. PBMCs were not maintained or expanded in culture before analysis. Trimming cost V 6 bases and J 3 bases; bases outside gene matches: 8. The length of the CDR3 is 15 residues. Germline loops: CDR1 SEHNR, CDR2 FQNEAQ (reference sequence). Measured with immunoSEQ multiplex PCR; TCRdb has only the in-frame clones, and not every one. The profile shows roughly 14,000 clones, around 75% of them singletons. The chain links TRBV7-9 to TRBJ1-1; 9 positions agree with TRBD1. The TCR originated in a person aged 35 to 85 with oral cavity squamous cell carcinoma. Here the sequenced sample was PBMCs, taken before nivolumab (anti-PD-1) treatment. The CDR3 DNA follows: TGTGCCAGCAGGGCGACAGGGGGTTGGGACACTGAAGCTTTCTTT. Residues: CASRATGGWDTEAFF.